These 7 T cell receptor beta chains share one sample of origin, sequenced in a study of spatial heterogeneity in lung cancer. TCRdb itself ran the 5' RACE reads through MiXCR, one entry per CDR3 protein. The table shows 10,000 to 15,000 distinct CDR3 sequences, with 3% to 5% occurring only once. Noted time point: sample taken at primary tumor resection. In each case, whole RNA from tumor, nontumor lung or frozen PBMC was sequenced unsorted. The sequences come from PBMCs, collected at surgery. The receptors come from a male donor with early-stage non-small cell lung cancer.

This clonotype was detected ten times or more. This beta chain is a stray sequence in a library constructed for alpha chains; its clone size is not meaningful. This chain connects TRBV20-1 to TRBJ1-5; D might be TRBD1 (5 bases). CDR1 DFQATT and CDR2 SNEGSKA come from the germline V gene (reference sequence). The CDR3 runs to 15 residues. Trimming stripped 3 bases from V and 5 bases from J, with 17 bases between. CDR3 in amino acids: CSASYPGLGYQPQHF. In DNA form, the CDR3 reads TGCAGTGCTAGTTATCCGGGACTAGGATATCAGCCCCAGCATTTT.

This clonotype was recorded at least ten times. This beta chain appears as a stray read in a library generated for alpha chains; its size is not informative. The chain employs TRBV7-2 and TRBJ2-5; 10 nucleotides align to TRBD2. Germline V CDR1 and CDR2: SGHTA, FQGNSA. Trimming removed 5 bases from V and 5 bases from J; junction bases left unmatched: 11. There are 16 residues in the CDR3. The CDR3, as DNA: TGTGCCAGCAGCCAACCTCTAGCGGGAGTGGGCGAGACCCAGTACTTC. Amino acid sequence: CASSQPLAGVGETQYF.

Sample share makes this clonotype medium-sized. A library made for alpha chains picked up this beta chain off target, so its size means little. The CDR3 loop reads CASSLAMGRTYEQYF. Here the CDR3 DNA reads TGCGCCAGCAGCTTGGCCATGGGACGAACCTACGAGCAGTACTTC. This chain connects TRBV5-1 to TRBJ2-7; possibly TRBD1 or TRBD2 for D (5 bases each). There are 15 residues in the CDR3. Trimming removed 0 bases at V and 2 bases at J, with 12 bases between. The germline gives CDR1 SGHRS, CDR2 YFSETQ.

This clonotype was detected a few times. Because this beta chain is a stray read in a library intended to capture alpha chains, its abundance should not be given much weight. The chain has TRBV6-1 and TRBJ2-3, with a tentative D call TRBD2 (6 bases). Deletions cut 4 bases from V and 1 base from J, with 9 bases between. CDR3 length: 14 amino acids. From germline, CDR1 is MNHNS and CDR2 SASEGT. CDR3 region: CASSGIAGTDTQYF. The DNA for the CDR3 is TGTGCCAGCAGTGGGATAGCGGGCACAGATACGCAGTATTTT.

This clonotype was seen at least ten times. The library was built for alpha chains, so this beta chain is an off-target read and its size means little. This chain connects TRBV15 to TRBJ2-3; 7 bases line up with TRBD1. J lost 7 bases, V lost 0 bases, and 1 base had no gene match. Germline CDR1 LNHNV, CDR2 YYDKDF (reference sequence). The CDR3 runs to 13 residues. The CDR3 loop reads CATSRDRGHTQYF. CDR3 nucleotide sequence: TGTGCCACCAGCAGAGATAGGGGGCATACGCAGTATTTT. Based on the CDR3 plus reference TRBV15 and TRBJ2-3, the full variable domain is DAMVIQNPRYQVTQFGKPVTLSCSQTLNHNVMYWYQQKSSQAPKLLFHYYDKDFNNEADTPDNFQSRRPNTSFCFLDIRSPGLGDTAMYLCATSRDRGHTQYFGPGTRLTVL.

Ten or more counts support this clonotype. For a library built for alpha chains, this beta chain is a stray read; little rests on its size. J is TRBJ2-7 and V is TRBV28; D gene ambiguous. Trimming removed 8 bases from V and 6 bases from J, with 14 bases in between. Germline CDR1 is MDHEN and CDR2 is SYDVKM. The CDR3 covers 12 residues. The CDR3 nucleotides read TGTGCCAGCGGGTTCACCCGCGTCGAGCAGTACTTC. This translates into CASGFTRVEQYF. The full variable domain, completed using reference TRBV28 and TRBJ2-7, is DVKVTQSSRYLVKRTGEKVFLECVQDMDHENMFWYRQDPGLGLRLIYFSYDVKMKEKGDIPEGYSVSREKKERFSLILESASTNQTSMYLCASGFTRVEQYFGPGTRLTVT.

This clonotype was counted many times. This beta chain represents an off-target read in a library built for alpha chains; its size is of limited meaning. The chain uses TRBV18 and TRBJ1-1; D unresolved. V lost 0 bases, J lost 4 bases, and 21 bases lay in between. This CDR3 comprises 18 residues. Germline V lookup: CDR1 KGHSH, CDR2 LQKENI. The CDR3 nucleotides are TGTGCCAGCTCACCACCGAGTGTGGGGTACCGAGGATTCACTGAAGCTTTCTTT. Translation: CASSPPSVGYRGFTEAFF.